Reported below is one T cell receptor beta chain. The antigen remains undetermined. Here immunoSEQ multiplex PCR was the method, and the copy in TCRdb shows in-frame clones only, minus some. The sample includes some 43,000 clones, about 90% of them seen just once. Treatment was busulfan-fludarabine conditioning, a marrow graft, and cyclophosphamide on days +3 and +4. Germline V gene lookup returns CDR1 MGHDK and CDR2 SYGVNS. J gave up 10 bases and V 3 bases, and 11 bases lay outside the gene matches. CDR3 length: 14 residues. This sample was included in a study of T cells after posttransplantation cyclophosphamide. General study findings and limits: TRB overlap between skin or GI tissue T cells and blood was limited.

Here the sequenced sample was PBMCs, taken 60 to 65 days after allogeneic stem cell transplant with posttransplant cyclophosphamide. The clonotype comes from a male patient in his sixties or seventies who received an allogeneic stem cell transplant from a related donor and was CMV-positive. The T cells may come from the graft donor. The chain couples TRBV25-1 to TRBJ1-1; 7 bases are a match to TRBD1. DNA for the CDR3: TGTGCCAGCAGTGATCCCAAGGGACAGCCCGGAGCTTTCTTT. Amino acids: CASSDPKGQPGAFF.